The 24 T cell receptor beta chains listed next were all sequenced from one sample in a study of blood T cell repertoires in COVID-19. TCRdb's copy holds only in-frame clones and misses some; the assay was immunoSEQ multiplex PCR. The sample records about 40,000 clones, roughly nine tenths being singletons. Material: peripheral blood. The receptors were sampled from a man over 45 in a cohort sampled during active COVID-19.

This clone has only a few counts. V gene TRBV19 combines with J gene TRBJ2-7; no reliable D call. Deletions cut 11 bases from V and 3 bases from J, with 11 bases between. CDR3 length: 11 residues. CDR1 is LNHDA, CDR2 SQIVND, per germline (reference sequence). CDR3 in DNA: TGTGCCGTTCAGAGGATCTACGAGCAGTACGTC. Translated: CAVQRIYEQYV.

This chain uses TRBV27 with TRBJ2-7, with 9 bases lining up with TRBD1. The CDR3 extends over 14 amino acids. J gave up 3 bases and V 4 bases, and 4 bases lay outside the gene matches. CDR1 is MNHEY, CDR2 SMNVEV, per germline (reference sequence). The CDR3 region is CASSSPGQGYEQYF. The CDR3, as DNA: TGTGCCAGCAGTTCGCCGGGACAGGGCTACGAGCAGTACTTC.

On this clone: The identical CDR3 is also encoded by other nucleotide sequences in the sample. This chain connects TRBV13 to TRBJ2-7, with 9 bases that match TRBD1. The length of the CDR3 is 14 residues. The V and J ends lost 3 bases and 2 bases, in that order; junction bases with no gene match: 2. Germline V lookup: CDR1 PRHDT, CDR2 FYEKMQ (reference sequence). In DNA form, the CDR3 reads TGTGCCAGCAGCTTGGGACAGGGAGCCTACGAGCAGTACTTC. It codes for CASSLGQGAYEQYF.

The rearrangement joins TRBV9 to TRBJ1-6, with 8 bases lining up with TRBD1. This CDR3 region has 13 residues. Trimming took 3 bases from V and 9 from J; bases not matched to a gene: 2. CDR1 and CDR2 from the germline V gene are SGDLS and YYNGEE. DNA for the CDR3: TGTGCCAGCAGCGCGGACAGGGCTTCACCCCTCCACTTT. Translating it yields CASSADRASPLHF.

Regarding this clone: The junction departs from germline at one end; a sequencing error may be responsible. V gene TRBV9 combines with J gene TRBJ1-2; 9 positions match TRBD1. The CDR3 length is 14 residues. The germline CDR1 and CDR2 sequences are SGDLS and YYNGEE. CDR3 loop: CASSVARDRVITAF. The CDR3 DNA is TGTGCCAGCAGCGTAGCTCGGGACAGGGTGATAACGGCCTTC.

The chain combines TRBV15 with TRBJ1-2; the match to TRBD1 covers 7 bases. CDR3 length: 14 residues. Germline CDR1 and CDR2: LNHNV and YYDKDF (reference sequence). V lost 5 bases to trimming and J lost 3 bases; unmatched junction nucleotides: 6. In DNA form, the CDR3 reads TGTGCCACCAGCGGAACAGGGGTTCACTATGGCTACACCTTC. This codes for CATSGTGVHYGYTF.

The rearrangement uses TRBV27 and TRBJ2-1, with TRBD2 matching over 14 bases. CDR1 and CDR2 from the germline V gene are MNHEY and SMNVEV (reference sequence). The CDR3 runs 15 residues. With 7 bases clipped from V and 9 bases from J, the junction kept 8 bases outside the gene matches. The CDR3 DNA reads as TGTGCCAGCACTCCCGGGACTAGCGGGAGAAGTGAGCAGTTCTTC. The encoded protein is CASTPGTSGRSEQFF.

This clone was counted a few times. The chain carries TRBV5-4 and TRBJ2-1; TRBD2 aligns across 9 bases. With 4 bases clipped from V and 0 bases from J, the junction kept 2 bases outside the gene matches. Germline loops: CDR1 SGHNT, CDR2 YYREEE (reference sequence). This CDR3 comprises 15 residues. CDR3 DNA sequence: TGTGCCAGCAGCCTTAGCGGGAGCTCCTACAATGAGCAGTTCTTC. Protein sequence: CASSLSGSSYNEQFF.

The chain combines TRBV7-9 with TRBJ1-2; TRBD1 agrees at 7 bases. Germline V CDR1 and CDR2: SEHNR, FQNEAQ (reference sequence). The V segment lost 6 bases and the J segment 5 bases; nucleotides outside the gene matches: 15. The CDR3 spans 16 residues. CDR3 sequence reads: CASRHAAGTAVYGYTF. In DNA, the CDR3 is TGTGCCAGCAGGCATGCGGCCGGGACAGCCGTTTATGGCTACACCTTC.

This sequence joins TRBV11-2 and TRBJ2-5, with TRBD2 identical over 9 bases. Germline trimming cut 0 bases from V and 4 bases from J; bases unmatched to any gene: 3. The CDR3 is made up of 15 amino acids. Germline V gives CDR1 SGHAT, CDR2 FQNNGV. This CDR3 is CASSLEAGGPETQYF. The CDR3 nucleotides read TGTGCCAGCAGCTTAGAAGCGGGGGGCCCAGAGACCCAGTACTTC.

The chain uses TRBV5-5 and TRBJ2-1, with 10 bases matching TRBD2. The CDR3 loop spans 15 amino acids. Unmatched junction bases numbered 1, after V lost 4 bases and J lost 0 bases. Germline lookup yields CDR1 SGHKS and CDR2 YYEKEE (reference sequence). CDR3 coding DNA: TGTGCCAGCAGCCCTAGCGGGAGCTCCTACAATGAGCAGTTCTTC. Its protein is CASSPSGSSYNEQFF.

This clone occurred many times. The V call is TRBV29-1, the J call TRBJ1-1; D unclear. V was clipped by 3 bases and J by 0 bases, with 8 bases between them. The CDR3 loop spans 13 amino acids. Germline-derived CDR1 and CDR2 are SQVTM and ANQGSEA. CDR3 loop: CSVDPEMNTEAFF. The CDR3 DNA follows: TGCAGCGTTGATCCGGAGATGAACACTGAAGCTTTCTTT.

The genes are TRBV19 and TRBJ2-6; unclear D gene. V dropped 8 bases and J dropped 1 base, with 3 bases sitting between them. The germline V gene encodes CDR1 LNHDA and CDR2 SQIVND (reference sequence). This CDR3 contains 12 residues. CDR3: CASLSGANVLTF. CDR3 sequence (DNA): TGTGCCAGTCTTTCTGGGGCCAACGTCCTGACTTTC.

V usage is TRBV2 and J usage is TRBJ1-1; tentatively, D is TRBD1 (6 bases). V was clipped by 7 bases and J by 6 bases, with 18 bases between them. CDR3 size: 14 residues. Germline V gives CDR1 SNHLY, CDR2 FYNNEI. The CDR3 is CASTLRQASSEAFF. In nucleotides, the CDR3 is TGTGCCAGCACCCTCAGACAGGCTAGCTCTGAAGCTTTCTTT.

This rearrangement joins TRBV13 to TRBJ1-1; 8 nucleotides line up with TRBD1. CDR3 length: 14 amino acids. Germline CDR1 reads PRHDT; CDR2 reads FYEKMQ (reference sequence). Unmatched junction bases numbered 9, after V lost 5 bases and J lost 7 bases. Written as DNA, the CDR3 is TGTGCCAGCAGCCTCCTGACAGGGGAGGGTGAAGCTTTCTTT. It translates to CASSLLTGEGEAFF.

The chain employs TRBV11-3 and TRBJ1-3; D remains ambiguous. The CDR3 covers 17 residues. The germline V and J ends were trimmed by 5 bases and 0 bases, with 17 bases remaining between them. In germline, CDR1 is SGHNT, CDR2 YENEEA. CDR3 sequence reads: CASSPPLDWGSGNTIYF. The CDR3 region has the DNA TGTGCCAGCAGCCCCCCCTTGGACTGGGGCTCTGGAAACACCATATATTTT.

The gene calls are TRBV6-5 and TRBJ2-2, with 7 nucleotides matching TRBD1. V lost 5 bases, J lost 8 bases, and 8 bases stayed unmatched. CDR1 is MNHEY, CDR2 SVGAGI, per germline. CDR3 length: 14 amino acids. DNA of the CDR3: TGTGCCAGCAGTAAGGGACAGCGTCTTGGGGAGCTGTTTTTT. It translates to CASSKGQRLGELFF.

J is TRBJ2-6 and V is TRBV21-1; the D call in the table, TRBD1, was not verified against the DNA. TRBV21-1 is labeled a pseudogene. CDR3 length: 15 residues. The CDR3 nucleotides read TGTGCCAGCAAAGGGACAGTCTCTGGGGCCAACGTCCTGACTTTC. Its translation: CASKGTVSGANVLTF.

The chain has TRBV28 and TRBJ2-5; TRBD2 agrees at 8 bases. CDR3 length equals 15 residues. Germline V gives CDR1 MDHEN, CDR2 SYDVKM. V was clipped by 5 bases and J by 0 bases; unmatched bases: 5. The CDR3 sequence is CASSDGRADQETQYF. The CDR3 coding sequence is TGTGCCAGCAGTGACGGGAGGGCAGACCAAGAGACCCAGTACTTC.

This clone has just one count. The chain combines TRBV11-2 with TRBJ2-3; 9 bases agree with TRBD2. Germline-derived CDR1 and CDR2 are SGHAT and FQNNGV. This CDR3 is 14 amino acids long. The V segment lost 8 bases and the J segment 4 bases; nucleotides outside the gene matches: 7. The CDR3 DNA is TGTGCCAGCGCGGGGGGGAGGACCTCAGATACGCAGTATTTT. As protein: CASAGGRTSDTQYF.

V gene TRBV9 combines with J gene TRBJ2-3, with D unresolved. The CDR3 consists of 14 residues. The V gene lost 4 bases and the J gene lost 3 bases, with 12 bases spanning the gap. CDR1 and CDR2 (germline): SGDLS, YYNGEE. The CDR3 loop reads CASSHWSSTDTQYF. CDR3 nucleotide sequence: TGTGCCAGCAGCCACTGGAGTTCAACAGATACGCAGTATTTT. Looking up the rest from reference TRBV9 and TRBJ2-3 gives the full variable domain: DSGVTQTPKHLITATGQRVTLRCSPRSGDLSVYWYQQSLDQGLQFLIQYYNGEERAKGNILERFSAQQFPDLHSELNLSSLELGDSALYFCASSHWSSTDTQYFGPGTRLTVL.

The V and J genes are TRBV28 and TRBJ2-1, with 8 bases fitting TRBD1. The trim removed 4 bases at V and 2 bases at J, leaving 4 bases unmatched. Germline V gives CDR1 MDHEN, CDR2 SYDVKM. The CDR3 has 15 residues. CDR3 protein: CASSSPDRAYNEQFF. CDR3 nucleotide sequence: TGTGCCAGCAGTTCCCCGGACAGGGCCTACAATGAGCAGTTCTTC.

The genes are TRBV30 and TRBJ1-6; weak D call: TRBD1 (6 bases). V was trimmed by 0 bases and J by 0 bases, leaving 15 bases between them. Germline assignment: CDR1 GTSNPN and CDR2 SVGIG (reference sequence). There are 18 residues in the CDR3. The CDR3 spells CAWSVGQLASSYNSPLHF. The CDR3 DNA is TGTGCCTGGAGTGTTGGACAGTTGGCGAGCTCCTATAATTCACCCCTCCACTTT.

V is TRBV3-1 (or the pseudogene TRBV3-2) and J is TRBJ2-1; the match to TRBD2 covers 12 bases. J lost 4 bases, V lost 2 bases, and 0 bases had no gene match. CDR3 length equals 15 residues. The germline CDR1 and CDR2 sequences are LGHDT and YNNKEL (reference sequence). CDR3 amino acids: CASSQLAGGYNEQFF. CDR3 sequence (DNA): TGTGCCAGCAGCCAACTAGCGGGGGGGTACAATGAGCAGTTCTTC.